This is a list of T cell receptor beta chains from one sample in a study of long-term antiretroviral therapy in people with HIV. Sequenced by immunoSEQ multiplex PCR; TCRdb stores in-frame clones only, minus some. The sample yields around 29,000 clones, nearly 90% seen once. The source material was unsorted PBMCs, sampled 1.1 years after starting antiretroviral therapy. These receptors were obtained from a man between 18 and 35 years old with HIV. Both conserved end residues are part of each CDR3. D genes are given only for firm matches. Clone size is not always given. Where it is, it says once, few, many or a class for expanded clones.

abundance,j_gene,v_gene,d_gene,CDR3aa,CDR3nt
-,TRBJ1-5,TRBV7-9,-,CASSSFGQPQHF,TGTGCCAGCAGCTCCTTTGGGCAGCCCCAGCATTTT
-,TRBJ1-1,TRBV6-5,-,CASSPDTQGTEAFF,TGTGCCAGCAGTCCGGACACCCAGGGGACTGAAGCTTTCTTT
-,TRBJ1-4,TRBV9,-,CASSVTPATNEKLFF,TGTGCCAGCAGCGTAACACCTGCAACTAATGAAAAACTGTTTTTT
-,TRBJ1-6,TRBV5-4,TRBD1,CASSPRGTGGYNSPLHF,TGTGCCAGCAGCCCCCGAGGGACAGGGGGTTACAATTCACCCCTCCACTTT
-,TRBJ2-3,TRBV10-3,TRBD2,CAISETGLAGVADTQYF,TGTGCCATCAGTGAGACCGGACTAGCGGGAGTGGCAGATACGCAGTATTTT
-,TRBJ2-6,TRBV2,TRBD2,CASSDGGRGANVLTF,TGTGCCAGCAGTGACGGGGGGAGAGGGGCCAACGTCCTGACTTTC
few,TRBJ2-3,TRBV6-4,TRBD2,CASSGSSGSGSDTQYF,TGTGCCAGCAGTGGCTCTAGCGGGAGTGGCTCAGATACGCAGTATTTT
-,TRBJ1-2,TRBV30,-,CAWSVQGGYTF,TGTGCCTGGAGTGTACAGGGTGGCTACACCTTC
-,TRBJ1-2,TRBV2,-,CASSYGGRLSGYTF,TGTGCCAGCAGCTACGGGGGGCGCTTGTCTGGCTACACCTTC
-,TRBJ2-5,TRBV6-6,-,CASSSGLQETQYF,TGTGCCAGCAGCAGCGGACTCCAAGAGACCCAGTACTTC
few,TRBJ2-2,TRBV30,-,CAWTERDTGELFF,TGTGCCTGGACGGAGCGGGACACCGGGGAGCTGTTTTTT
-,TRBJ1-5,TRBV19,-,CASVDLGRDQPQHF,TGTGCCAGTGTGGACTTGGGCCGAGATCAGCCCCAGCATTTT
-,TRBJ2-3,TRBV5-5,TRBD1,CASSGGQFAQYF,TGTGCCAGCAGCGGGGGACAGTTTGCGCAGTATTTT
-,TRBJ2-2,TRBV7-9,-,CGYLLTGELFF,TGTGGCTACCTTCTCACCGGGGAGCTGTTTTTT
-,TRBJ1-5,TRBV30,-,CAWSQGLEPQHF,TGTGCCTGGAGCCAAGGATTAGAGCCCCAGCATTTT
-,TRBJ1-1,TRBV7-2,-,CASSLPGRLEAFF,TGTGCCAGCAGCTTACCCGGCAGGCTCGAAGCTTTCTTT
-,TRBJ1-3,TRBV5-4,-,CASSLWMSSGNTIYF,TGTGCCAGCAGCTTGTGGATGAGCTCTGGAAACACCATATATTTT
-,TRBJ2-2,TRBV9,-,CASGDHPNTGELFF,TGTGCCAGCGGGGACCACCCGAACACCGGGGAGCTGTTTTTT
-,TRBJ2-1,TRBV5-5,TRBD1,CASSGGDRGLINEQFF,TGTGCCAGCAGCGGGGGGGACAGGGGGTTAATCAATGAGCAGTTCTTC
-,TRBJ2-1,TRBV12-5,-,CASGLGTFGEQFF,TGTGCTAGTGGTTTGGGGACTTTTGGGGAGCAGTTCTTC
-,TRBJ1-5,TRBV5-1,-,CASSPGGSNQPQHF,TGCGCCAGCAGCCCTGGAGGTAGCAATCAGCCCCAGCATTTT
-,TRBJ2-5,TRBV9,-,CASSSAGTRYPLETQYF,TGTGCCAGCAGCTCAGCGGGGACAAGGTACCCCTTGGAGACCCAGTACTTC
-,TRBJ1-5,TRBV7-2,TRBD1,CASSSGGTGNQPQHF,TGTGCCAGCAGCTCAGGGGGCACAGGGAATCAGCCCCAGCATTTT
-,TRBJ2-7,TRBV6-6,-,CASSYHGSYEQYF,TGTGCCAGCAGTTACCACGGTTCCTACGAGCAGTACTTC
once,TRBJ1-1,TRBV27,-,CASSFGGNTEAFF,TGTGCCAGCAGTTTTGGAGGGAACACTGAAGCTTTCTTT
-,TRBJ1-6,TRBV2,-,CASSLGQPSSYNSPLHF,TGTGCCAGCAGTCTTGGACAGCCCAGCTCCTATAATTCACCCCTCCACTTT
-,TRBJ1-3,TRBV7-9,TRBD1,CASSPTGGSGNTIYF,TGTGCCAGCAGCCCGACAGGGGGCTCTGGAAACACCATATATTTT
-,TRBJ2-5,TRBV12-5,-,CASGPQGTLTQYF,TGTGCTAGTGGTCCCCAGGGAACCCTGACCCAGTACTTC
-,TRBJ2-7,TRBV7-3,TRBD2,CASSLGTRPYEQYF,TGTGCCAGCAGCTTAGGGACTAGGCCCTACGAGCAGTACTTC
once,TRBJ2-7,TRBV4-1,-,CASSQPRSSYEQYF,TGCGCCAGCAGCCAACCCCGAAGCTCCTACGAGCAGTACTTC
-,TRBJ1-1,TRBV29-1,TRBD1,CSVDSRGGQGSTEAFF,TGCAGCGTTGATAGCCGGGGGGGACAGGGGAGTACTGAAGCTTTCTTT
-,TRBJ2-3,TRBV11-2,TRBD2,CASSLDRVAGRPGDTQYF,TGTGCCAGCAGCTTAGATCGAGTAGCGGGCCGCCCCGGGGATACGCAGTATTTT
-,TRBJ2-3,TRBV4-2,TRBD1,CASSQGTGGADTQYF,TGTGCCAGCAGCCAAGGGACAGGGGGCGCAGATACGCAGTATTTT
few,TRBJ1-2,TRBV18,TRBD1,CASSSGTGVVYGYTF,TGTGCCAGCTCGAGCGGGACAGGGGTTGTCTATGGCTACACCTTC
-,TRBJ1-2,TRBV10-3,-,CAISGEDDPFDGYTF,TGTGCCATCAGTGGGGAGGACGATCCATTCGATGGCTACACCTTC
-,TRBJ2-7,TRBV2,-,CASSDHSSYEQYF,TGTGCCAGCAGTGATCACAGTTCCTACGAGCAGTACTTC
-,TRBJ1-5,TRBV18,TRBD1,CASSSGQGQPQHF,TGTGCCAGCTCCTCGGGACAGGGACAGCCCCAGCATTTT
few,TRBJ1-2,TRBV5-1,TRBD1,CASSLRTGSNGYTF,TGCGCCAGCAGCTTACGGACAGGGAGCAATGGCTACACCTTC
-,TRBJ2-1,TRBV4-3,TRBD1,CASSLRGTGVYNEQFF,TGCGCCAGCAGCCTGAGAGGGACAGGGGTATACAATGAGCAGTTCTTC
-,TRBJ2-5,TRBV27,-,CASSSGETQYF,TGTGCCAGCAGTTCGGGGGAGACCCAGTACTTC
-,TRBJ2-3,TRBV7-3,TRBD1,CASSSGQGGTDTQYF,TGTGCCAGCAGCTCAGGACAGGGCGGCACAGATACGCAGTATTTT
-,TRBJ2-3,TRBV30,TRBD2,CAWSGEGRGVYTDTQYF,TGTGCCTGGAGTGGGGAGGGGCGGGGGGTCTACACAGATACGCAGTATTTT
-,TRBJ2-7,TRBV7-9,TRBD1,CASSYRDRGQDEQYF,TGTGCCAGCAGCTACCGGGACAGGGGGCAGGACGAGCAGTACTTC
-,TRBJ1-2,TRBV28,TRBD1,CASSLYRGRTYGYTF,TGTGCCAGCAGTTTGTACAGGGGTCGTACCTATGGCTACACCTTC
once,TRBJ2-1,TRBV5-8,TRBD1,CASTQAWAGGSEQFF,TGTGCCAGCACCCAAGCTTGGGCAGGGGGCAGTGAGCAGTTCTTC
-,TRBJ2-7,TRBV28,-,CASSLELGLHEQYF,TGTGCCAGCAGTTTGGAATTAGGGCTCCACGAGCAGTACTTC
-,TRBJ2-1,TRBV6-1,-,CASTAFVGDYNEQFF,TGTGCCAGCACGGCTTTCGTGGGCGACTACAATGAGCAGTTCTTC
-,TRBJ1-2,TRBV5-1,-,CASSLGQEGGYTF,TGCGCCAGCAGCTTGGGACAGGAGGGTGGCTACACCTTC
once,TRBJ1-1,TRBV6-5,-,CASSYDRGTEAFF,TGTGCCAGCAGTTACGACCGGGGCACTGAAGCTTTCTTT
-,TRBJ2-3,TRBV6-6,-,CASSLDSSTDTQYF,TGTGCCAGCAGCCTGGACTCCTCCACAGATACGCAGTATTTT